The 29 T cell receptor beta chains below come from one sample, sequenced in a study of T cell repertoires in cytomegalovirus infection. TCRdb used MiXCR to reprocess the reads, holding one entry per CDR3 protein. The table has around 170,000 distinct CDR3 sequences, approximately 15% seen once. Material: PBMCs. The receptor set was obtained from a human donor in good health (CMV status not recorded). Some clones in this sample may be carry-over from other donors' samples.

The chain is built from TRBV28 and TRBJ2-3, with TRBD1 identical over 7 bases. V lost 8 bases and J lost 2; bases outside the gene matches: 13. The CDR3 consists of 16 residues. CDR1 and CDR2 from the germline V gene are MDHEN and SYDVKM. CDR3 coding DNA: TGTGCCAGCTCTAGTTACAGGGGCCAATTCACAGATACGCAGTATTTT. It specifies CASSSYRGQFTDTQYF.

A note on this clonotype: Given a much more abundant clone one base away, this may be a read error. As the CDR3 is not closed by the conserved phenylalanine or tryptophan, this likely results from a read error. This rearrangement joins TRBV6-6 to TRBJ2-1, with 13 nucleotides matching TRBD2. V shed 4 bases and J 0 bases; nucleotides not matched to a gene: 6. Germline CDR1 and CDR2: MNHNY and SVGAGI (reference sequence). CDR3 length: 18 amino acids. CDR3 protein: CASSSRLAGGPSYNEQFC. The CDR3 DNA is TGTGCCAGCAGTTCTAGACTAGCGGGAGGTCCCTCCTACAATGAGCAGTTCTGC.

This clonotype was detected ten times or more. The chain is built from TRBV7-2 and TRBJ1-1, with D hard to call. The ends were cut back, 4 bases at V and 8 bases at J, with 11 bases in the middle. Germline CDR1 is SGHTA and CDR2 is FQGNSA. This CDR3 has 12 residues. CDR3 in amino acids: CASSSGWAEAFF. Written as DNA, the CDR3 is TGTGCCAGCAGCTCCGGGTGGGCGGAAGCTTTCTTT.

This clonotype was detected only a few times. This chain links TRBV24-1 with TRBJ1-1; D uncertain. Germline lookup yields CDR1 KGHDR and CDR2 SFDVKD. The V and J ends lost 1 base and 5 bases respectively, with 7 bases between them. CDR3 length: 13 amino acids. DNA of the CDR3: TGTGCCACCAGTGATTTCGGGGAAACTGAAGCTTTCTTT. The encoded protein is CATSDFGETEAFF.

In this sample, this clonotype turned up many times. The CDR3 coding sequence is TGTGCCAGCAGCCTGGGACTTCCGCCTGAAGCTTTCTTT. Protein product: CASSLGLPPEAFF. The rearrangement links TRBV7-8 to TRBJ1-1, with D perhaps TRBD1 (5 bases). Trimming shortened V by 5 bases and J by 6 bases, and 13 bases separated the two germline ends. The CDR3 is 13 residues long. Per the germline V gene, CDR1 is SGHVS and CDR2 is FQNEAQ.

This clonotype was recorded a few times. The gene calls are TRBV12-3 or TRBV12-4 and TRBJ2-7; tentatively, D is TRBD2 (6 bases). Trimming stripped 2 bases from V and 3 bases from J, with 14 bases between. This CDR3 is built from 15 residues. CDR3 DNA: TGTGCCAGCAGTTTAAGCCGGCGGGACCACTACGAGCAGTACTTC. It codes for CASSLSRRDHYEQYF.

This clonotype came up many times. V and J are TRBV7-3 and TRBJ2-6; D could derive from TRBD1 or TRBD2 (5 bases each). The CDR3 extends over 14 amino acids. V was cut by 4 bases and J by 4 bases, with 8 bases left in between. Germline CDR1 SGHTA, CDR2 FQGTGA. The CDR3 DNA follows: TGTGCCAGCAGCTCGGGGCTCGGGGCCAACGTCCTGACTTTC. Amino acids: CASSSGLGANVLTF.

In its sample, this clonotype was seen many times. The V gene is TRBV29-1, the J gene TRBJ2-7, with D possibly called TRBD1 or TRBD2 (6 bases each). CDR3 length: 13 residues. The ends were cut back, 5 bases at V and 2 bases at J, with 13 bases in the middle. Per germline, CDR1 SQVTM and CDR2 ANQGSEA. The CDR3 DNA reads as TGCAGCGTTCAGGGTGGGGGGCCCTACGAGCAGTACTTC. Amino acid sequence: CSVQGGGPYEQYF.

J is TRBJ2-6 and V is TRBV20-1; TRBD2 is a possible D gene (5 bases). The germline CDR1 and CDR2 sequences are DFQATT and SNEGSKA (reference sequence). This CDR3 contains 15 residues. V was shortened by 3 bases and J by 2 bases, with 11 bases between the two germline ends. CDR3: CSASESRAGANVLTF. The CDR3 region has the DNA TGCAGTGCTAGTGAATCGAGGGCTGGGGCCAACGTCCTGACTTTC.

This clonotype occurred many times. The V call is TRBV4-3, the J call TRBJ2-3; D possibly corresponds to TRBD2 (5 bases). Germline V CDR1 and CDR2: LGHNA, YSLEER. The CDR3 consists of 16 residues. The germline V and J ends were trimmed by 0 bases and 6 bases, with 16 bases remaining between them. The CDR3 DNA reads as TGCGCCAGCAGCCAAGATAACGTAGGAGGATCCGATACGCAGTATTTT. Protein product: CASSQDNVGGSDTQYF.

This chain's CDR3 is CASSLRVPQETQYF. The CDR3 DNA reads as TGTGCCAGCAGCTTAAGAGTTCCCCAAGAGACCCAGTACTTC. This chain joins TRBV5-8 and TRBJ2-5, with no clear D. The CDR3 covers 14 residues. The germline CDR1 and CDR2 sequences are SGHTS and YDEGEE. Trimming stripped 2 bases from V and 1 base from J, with 9 bases between.

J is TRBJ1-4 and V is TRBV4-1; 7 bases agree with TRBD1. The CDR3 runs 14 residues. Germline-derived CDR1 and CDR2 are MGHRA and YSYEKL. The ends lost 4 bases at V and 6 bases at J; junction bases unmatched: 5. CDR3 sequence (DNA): TGCGCCAGCAGCCCGGGACAGTGGGATGAAAAACTGTTTTTT. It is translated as CASSPGQWDEKLFF.

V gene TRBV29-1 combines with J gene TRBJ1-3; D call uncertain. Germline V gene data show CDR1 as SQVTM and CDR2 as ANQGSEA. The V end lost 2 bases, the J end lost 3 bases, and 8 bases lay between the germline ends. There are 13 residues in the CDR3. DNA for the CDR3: TGCAGCGTTGAAAAGACAATTGGAAACACCATATATTTT. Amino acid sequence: CSVEKTIGNTIYF.

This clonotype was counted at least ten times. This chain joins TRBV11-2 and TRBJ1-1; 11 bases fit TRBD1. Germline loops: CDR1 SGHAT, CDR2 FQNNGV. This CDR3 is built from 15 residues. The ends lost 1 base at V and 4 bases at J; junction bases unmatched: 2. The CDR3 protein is CASSLVGTGGTEAFF. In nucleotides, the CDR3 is TGTGCCAGCAGCTTAGTCGGGACAGGGGGCACTGAAGCTTTCTTT.

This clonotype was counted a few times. This chain's CDR3 is CASSIDGVVYEQYF. In DNA, the CDR3 is TGTGCCAGTAGTATTGACGGAGTAGTTTACGAGCAGTACTTC. V usage is TRBV19 and J usage is TRBJ2-7, with D hard to call. Looked up from germline, CDR1 is LNHDA and CDR2 is SQIVND (reference sequence). The V end lost 3 bases, the J end lost 4 bases, and 13 bases lay between the germline ends. This CDR3 is built from 14 residues.

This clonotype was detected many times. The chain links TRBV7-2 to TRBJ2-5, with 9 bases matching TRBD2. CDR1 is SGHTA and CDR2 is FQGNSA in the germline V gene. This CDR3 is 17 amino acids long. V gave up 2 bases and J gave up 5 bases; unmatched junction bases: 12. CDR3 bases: TGTGCCAGCAGCTTACAGTCCGCGGGAGGGCCCTATGAGACCCAGTACTTC. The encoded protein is CASSLQSAGGPYETQYF.

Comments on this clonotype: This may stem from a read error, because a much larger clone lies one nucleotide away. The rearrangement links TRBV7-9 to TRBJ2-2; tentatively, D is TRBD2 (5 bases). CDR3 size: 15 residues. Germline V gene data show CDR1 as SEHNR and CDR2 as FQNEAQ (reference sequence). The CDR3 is CASSLAGANTGVLFF. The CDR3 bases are TGTGCCAGCAGCTTAGCGGGAGCGAACACCGGGGTGCTGTTTTTT.

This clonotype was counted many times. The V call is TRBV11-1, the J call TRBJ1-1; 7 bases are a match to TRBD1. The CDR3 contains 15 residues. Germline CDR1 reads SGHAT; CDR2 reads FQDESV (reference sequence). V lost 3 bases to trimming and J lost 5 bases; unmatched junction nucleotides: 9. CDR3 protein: CASSFDRVTATEAFF. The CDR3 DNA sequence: TGTGCCAGCAGCTTTGACAGGGTGACGGCTACTGAAGCTTTCTTT.

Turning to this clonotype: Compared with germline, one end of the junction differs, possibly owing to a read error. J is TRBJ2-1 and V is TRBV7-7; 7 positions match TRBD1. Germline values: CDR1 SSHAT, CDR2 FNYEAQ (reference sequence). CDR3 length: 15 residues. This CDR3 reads CASILNPGQNNEQFF. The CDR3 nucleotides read TGTGCTAGCATCCTCAACCCGGGACAGAACAATGAGCAGTTCTTC.

The CDR3 sequence is CSIQRERAKNIQYF. In DNA, the CDR3 is TGCAGCATTCAGCGGGAGAGAGCCAAAAACATTCAGTACTTC. The chain links TRBV29-1 to TRBJ2-4, with 8 bases lining up with TRBD2. Germline V gene lookup returns CDR1 SQVTM and CDR2 ANQGSEA. Losses at the gene ends were 8 bases for V and 0 bases for J; bases not matched to a gene: 6. This CDR3 has 14 amino acids.

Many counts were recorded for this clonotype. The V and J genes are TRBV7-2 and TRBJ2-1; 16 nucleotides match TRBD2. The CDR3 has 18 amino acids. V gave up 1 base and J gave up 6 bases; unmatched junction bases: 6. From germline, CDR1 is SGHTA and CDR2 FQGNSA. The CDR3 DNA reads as TGTGCCAGCAGCTTAGTGTCGGGGACTAGCGGGAGGGCCAATGAGCAGTTCTTC. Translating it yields CASSLVSGTSGRANEQFF.

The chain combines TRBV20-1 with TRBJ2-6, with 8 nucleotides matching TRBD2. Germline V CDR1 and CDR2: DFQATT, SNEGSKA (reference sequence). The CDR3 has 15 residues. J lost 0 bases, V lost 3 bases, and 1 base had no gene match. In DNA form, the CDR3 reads TGCAGTGCTAGCGGGAGGGCCTCTGGGGCCAACGTCCTGACTTTC. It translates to CSASGRASGANVLTF.

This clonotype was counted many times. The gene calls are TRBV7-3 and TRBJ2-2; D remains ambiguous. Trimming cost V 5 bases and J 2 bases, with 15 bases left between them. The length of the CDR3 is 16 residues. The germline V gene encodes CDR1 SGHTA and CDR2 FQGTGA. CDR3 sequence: CASSPQGLYNTGELFF. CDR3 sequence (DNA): TGTGCCAGCAGCCCCCAAGGGCTATACAACACCGGGGAGCTGTTTTTT.

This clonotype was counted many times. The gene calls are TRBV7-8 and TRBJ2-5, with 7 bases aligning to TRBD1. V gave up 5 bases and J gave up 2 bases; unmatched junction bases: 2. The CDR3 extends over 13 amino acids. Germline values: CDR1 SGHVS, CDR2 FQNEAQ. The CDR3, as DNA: TGTGCCAGCAGCCGACAGGGACAAGAGACCCAGTACTTC. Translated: CASSRQGQETQYF.

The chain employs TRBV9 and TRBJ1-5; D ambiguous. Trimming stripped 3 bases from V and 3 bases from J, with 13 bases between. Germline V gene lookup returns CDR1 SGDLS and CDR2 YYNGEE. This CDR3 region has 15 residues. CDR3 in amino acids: CASSALSDVNQPQHF. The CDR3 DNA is TGTGCCAGCAGCGCTCTTTCGGACGTCAATCAGCCCCAGCATTTT.

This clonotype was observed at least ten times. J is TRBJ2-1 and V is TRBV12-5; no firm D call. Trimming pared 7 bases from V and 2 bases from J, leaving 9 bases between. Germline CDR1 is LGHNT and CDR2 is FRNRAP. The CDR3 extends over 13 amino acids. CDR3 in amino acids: CASVGQAYNEQFF. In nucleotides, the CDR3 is TGTGCTAGTGTAGGGCAGGCCTACAATGAGCAGTTCTTC.

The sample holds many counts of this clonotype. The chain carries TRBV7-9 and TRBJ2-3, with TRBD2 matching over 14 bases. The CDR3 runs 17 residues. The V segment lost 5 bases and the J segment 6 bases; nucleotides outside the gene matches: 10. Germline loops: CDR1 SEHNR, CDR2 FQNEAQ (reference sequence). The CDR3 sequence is CASSTPGLAGVRDTQYF. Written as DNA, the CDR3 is TGTGCCAGCAGCACTCCGGGACTAGCGGGAGTAAGGGATACGCAGTATTTT.

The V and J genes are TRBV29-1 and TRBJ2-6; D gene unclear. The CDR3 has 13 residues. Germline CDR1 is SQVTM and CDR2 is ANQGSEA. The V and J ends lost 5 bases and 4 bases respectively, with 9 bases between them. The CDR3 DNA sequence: TGCAGCGTTTACAGTTCCGGGGCCAACGTCCTGACTTTC. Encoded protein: CSVYSSGANVLTF.

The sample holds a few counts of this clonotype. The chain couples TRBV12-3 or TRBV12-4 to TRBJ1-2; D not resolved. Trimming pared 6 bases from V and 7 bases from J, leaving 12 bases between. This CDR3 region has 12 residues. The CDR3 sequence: CASRDLGGGYTF. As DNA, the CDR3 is TGTGCCAGCAGAGACCTGGGTGGTGGCTACACCTTC.